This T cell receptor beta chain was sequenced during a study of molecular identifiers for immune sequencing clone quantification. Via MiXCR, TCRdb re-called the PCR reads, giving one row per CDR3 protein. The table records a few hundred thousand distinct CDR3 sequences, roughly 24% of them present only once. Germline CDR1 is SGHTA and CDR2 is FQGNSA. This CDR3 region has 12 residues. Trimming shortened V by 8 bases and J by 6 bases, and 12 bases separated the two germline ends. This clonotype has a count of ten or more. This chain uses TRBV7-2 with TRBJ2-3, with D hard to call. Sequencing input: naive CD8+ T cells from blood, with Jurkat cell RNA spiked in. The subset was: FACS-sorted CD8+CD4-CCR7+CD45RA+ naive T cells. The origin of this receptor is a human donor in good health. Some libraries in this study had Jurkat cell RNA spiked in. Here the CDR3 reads CASYWGTDTQYF. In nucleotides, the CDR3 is TGTGCCAGCTATTGGGGAACCGATACGCAGTATTTT.